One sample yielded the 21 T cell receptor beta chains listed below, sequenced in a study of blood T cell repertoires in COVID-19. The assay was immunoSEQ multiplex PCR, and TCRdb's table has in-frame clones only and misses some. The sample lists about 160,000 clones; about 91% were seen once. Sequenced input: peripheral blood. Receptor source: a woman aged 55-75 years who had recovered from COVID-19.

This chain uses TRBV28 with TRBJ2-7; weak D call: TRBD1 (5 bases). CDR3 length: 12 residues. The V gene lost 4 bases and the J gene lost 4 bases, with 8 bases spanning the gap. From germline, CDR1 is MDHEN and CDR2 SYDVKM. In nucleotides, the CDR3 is TGTGCCAGCAGTTCTACAGGATACGAGCAGTACTTC. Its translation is CASSSTGYEQYF.

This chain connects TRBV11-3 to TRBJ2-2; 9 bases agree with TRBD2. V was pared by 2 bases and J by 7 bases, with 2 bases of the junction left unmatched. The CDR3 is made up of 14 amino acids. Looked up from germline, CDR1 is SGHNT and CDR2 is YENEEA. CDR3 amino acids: CASSLTLAGGELFF. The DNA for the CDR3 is TGTGCCAGCAGCTTAACACTAGCGGGCGGGGAGCTGTTTTTT.

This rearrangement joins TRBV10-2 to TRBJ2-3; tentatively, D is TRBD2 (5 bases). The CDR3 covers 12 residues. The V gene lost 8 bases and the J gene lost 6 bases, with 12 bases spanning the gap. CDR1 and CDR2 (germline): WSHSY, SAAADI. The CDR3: CASGTSGDTQYF. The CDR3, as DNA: TGCGCCAGCGGAACATCGGGGGATACGCAGTATTTT.

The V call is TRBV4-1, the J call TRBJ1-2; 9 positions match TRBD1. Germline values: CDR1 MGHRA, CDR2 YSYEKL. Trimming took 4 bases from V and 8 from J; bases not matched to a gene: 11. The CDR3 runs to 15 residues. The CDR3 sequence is CASSPSFTGGSGYTF. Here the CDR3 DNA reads TGCGCCAGCAGCCCCTCCTTCACAGGGGGCTCCGGCTACACCTTC.

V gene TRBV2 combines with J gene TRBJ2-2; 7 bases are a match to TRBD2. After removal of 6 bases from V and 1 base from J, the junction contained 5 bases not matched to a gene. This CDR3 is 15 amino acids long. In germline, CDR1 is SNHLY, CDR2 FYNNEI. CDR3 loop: CASRLADQNTGELFF. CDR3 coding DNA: TGTGCCAGCAGGCTAGCGGACCAGAACACCGGGGAGCTGTTTTTT.

In DNA form, the CDR3 reads TGTGCCAGCAGCTTAGATATGGGGGCAGCGGATACGCAGTATTTT. This translates into CASSLDMGAADTQYF. V is TRBV7-9 and J is TRBJ2-3; a weak D match, TRBD1 (6 bases). This CDR3 has 15 amino acids. The V end lost 1 base, the J end lost 6 bases, and 14 bases lay between the germline ends. Germline CDR1 and CDR2: SEHNR and FQNEAQ (reference sequence). The full variable domain, completed using reference TRBV7-9 and TRBJ2-3, is DTGVSQNPRHKITKRGQNVTFRCDPISEHNRLYWYRQTLGQGPEFLTYFQNEAQLEKSRLLSDRFSAERPKGSFSTLEIQRTEQGDSAMYLCASSLDMGAADTQYFGPGTRLTVL.

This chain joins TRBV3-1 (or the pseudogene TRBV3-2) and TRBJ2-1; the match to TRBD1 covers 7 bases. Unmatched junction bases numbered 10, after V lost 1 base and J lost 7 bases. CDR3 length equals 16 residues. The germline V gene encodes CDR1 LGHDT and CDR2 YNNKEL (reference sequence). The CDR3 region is CASSQVPGQVTNEQFF. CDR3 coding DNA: TGTGCCAGCAGCCAAGTCCCCGGACAGGTTACGAATGAGCAGTTCTTC.

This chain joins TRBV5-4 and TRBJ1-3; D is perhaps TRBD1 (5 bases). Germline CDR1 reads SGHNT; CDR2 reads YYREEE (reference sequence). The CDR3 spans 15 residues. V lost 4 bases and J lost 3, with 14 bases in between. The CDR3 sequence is CASSLAGGLGNTIYF. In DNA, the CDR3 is TGTGCCAGCAGCCTGGCGGGGGGTCTTGGAAACACCATATATTTT.

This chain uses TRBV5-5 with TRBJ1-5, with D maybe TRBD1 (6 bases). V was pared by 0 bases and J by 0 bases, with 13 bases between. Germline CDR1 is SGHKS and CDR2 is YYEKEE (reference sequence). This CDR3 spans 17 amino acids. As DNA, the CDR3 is TGTGCCAGCAGCTTGGCTACAGGGACCGCTAGCAATCAGCCCCAGCATTTT. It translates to CASSLATGTASNQPQHF.

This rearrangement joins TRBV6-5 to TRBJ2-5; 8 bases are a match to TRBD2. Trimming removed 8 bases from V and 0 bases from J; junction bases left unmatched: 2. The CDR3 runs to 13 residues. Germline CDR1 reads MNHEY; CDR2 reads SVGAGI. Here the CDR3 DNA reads TGTGCCAGCGGTAGCGGGGACCAAGAGACCCAGTACTTC. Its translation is CASGSGDQETQYF.

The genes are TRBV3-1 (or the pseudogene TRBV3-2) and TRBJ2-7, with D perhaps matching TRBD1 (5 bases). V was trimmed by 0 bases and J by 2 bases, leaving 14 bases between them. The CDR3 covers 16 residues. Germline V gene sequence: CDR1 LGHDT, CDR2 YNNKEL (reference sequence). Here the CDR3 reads CASSQDPIGATYEQYF. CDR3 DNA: TGTGCCAGCAGCCAAGATCCAATAGGGGCCACCTACGAGCAGTACTTC.

Here the CDR3 reads CASSDAVGGAGGTEAFF. CDR3 nucleotide sequence: TGTGCCAGCAGTGACGCAGTGGGTGGAGCGGGGGGAACTGAAGCTTTCTTT. The rearrangement links TRBV2 to TRBJ1-1; D is perhaps TRBD1 (5 bases). This CDR3 is 17 amino acids long. V lost 3 bases and J lost 5, with 22 bases in between. Germline CDR1 is SNHLY and CDR2 is FYNNEI.

The CDR3 spells CASSLERGGYTF. In DNA, the CDR3 is TGTGCCAGCAGCTTAGAGCGGGGAGGCTACACCTTC. V is TRBV11-2 and J is TRBJ1-2, with no clear D. CDR3 length equals 12 residues. Trimming stripped 0 bases from V and 8 bases from J, with 7 bases between. Looked up from germline, CDR1 is SGHAT and CDR2 is FQNNGV. Full variable domain (rest looked up from reference TRBV11-2 and TRBJ1-2): EAGVAQSPRYKIIEKRQSVAFWCNPISGHATLYWYQQILGQGPKLLIQFQNNGVVDDSQLPKDRFSAERLKGVDSTLKIQPAKLEDSAVYLCASSLERGGYTFGSGTRLTVV.

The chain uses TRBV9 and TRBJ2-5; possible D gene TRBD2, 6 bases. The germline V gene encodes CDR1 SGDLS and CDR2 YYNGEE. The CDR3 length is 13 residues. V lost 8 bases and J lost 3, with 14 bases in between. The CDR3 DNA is TGTGCCAGTACCCCGGGACTGGAAGAGACCCAGTACTTC. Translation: CASTPGLEETQYF.

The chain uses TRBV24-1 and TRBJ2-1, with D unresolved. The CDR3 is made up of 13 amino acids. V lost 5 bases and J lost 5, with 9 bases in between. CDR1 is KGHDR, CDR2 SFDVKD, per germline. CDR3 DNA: TGTGCCACCAGTGGGGTAGAGGACAATGAGCAGTTCTTC. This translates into CATSGVEDNEQFF.

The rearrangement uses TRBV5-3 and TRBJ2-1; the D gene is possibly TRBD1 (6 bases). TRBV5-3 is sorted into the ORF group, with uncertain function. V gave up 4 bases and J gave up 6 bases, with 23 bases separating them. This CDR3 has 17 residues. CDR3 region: CARSPDSGGFGGNEQFF. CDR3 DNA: TGTGCCAGAAGCCCGGACAGTGGGGGTTTCGGTGGCAATGAGCAGTTCTTC.

CDR3 sequence (DNA): TGTGCCAGCAGCCAAGGAATAGGGGCACAGAATTCACCCCTCCACTTT. Amino acid sequence: CASSQGIGAQNSPLHF. The chain employs TRBV3-1 (or the pseudogene TRBV3-2) and TRBJ1-6; D may be TRBD1 (5 bases). V was cut by 1 base and J by 7 bases, with 14 bases left in between. The CDR3 loop spans 16 amino acids. Germline values: CDR1 LGHDT, CDR2 YNNKEL (reference sequence).

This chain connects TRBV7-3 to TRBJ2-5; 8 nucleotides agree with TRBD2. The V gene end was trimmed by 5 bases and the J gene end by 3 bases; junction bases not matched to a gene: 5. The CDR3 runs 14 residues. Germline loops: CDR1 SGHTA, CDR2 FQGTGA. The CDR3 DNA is TGTGCCAGCAGCCTGAACGGGGGGGAAGAGACCCAGTACTTC. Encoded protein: CASSLNGGEETQYF.

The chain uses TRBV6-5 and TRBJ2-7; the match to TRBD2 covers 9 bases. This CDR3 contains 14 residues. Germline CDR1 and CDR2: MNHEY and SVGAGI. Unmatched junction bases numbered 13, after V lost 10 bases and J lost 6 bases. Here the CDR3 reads CATFSAGGLGEQYF. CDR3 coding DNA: TGTGCCACCTTCTCAGCGGGGGGACTAGGCGAGCAGTACTTC.

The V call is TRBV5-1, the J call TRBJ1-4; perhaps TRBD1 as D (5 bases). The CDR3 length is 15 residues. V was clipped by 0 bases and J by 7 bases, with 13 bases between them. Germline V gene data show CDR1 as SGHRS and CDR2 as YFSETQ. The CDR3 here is CASSLGGAVSEKLFF. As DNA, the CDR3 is TGCGCCAGCAGCTTGGGGGGCGCAGTGAGTGAAAAACTGTTTTTT.

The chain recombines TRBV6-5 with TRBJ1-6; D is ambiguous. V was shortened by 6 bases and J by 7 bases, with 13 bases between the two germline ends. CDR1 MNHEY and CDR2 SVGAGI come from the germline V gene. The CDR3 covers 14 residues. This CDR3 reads CASRDYLQNSPLHF. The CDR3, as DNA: TGTGCCAGCAGGGACTATTTACAGAATTCACCCCTCCACTTT.